One and the same sample provided the 20 T cell receptor beta chains below, sequenced in a study of tumor-infiltrating lymphocytes in primary liver carcinoma. TCR beta cDNA was prepared out of around 460 ng total RNA by means of a constant-region primer. Three rounds of nested multiplex PCR with slightly modified ARM-PCR produced TCR beta libraries. TRBV1-TRBV30 forward primers paired with a C-beta reverse primer were used in the first two PCR rounds, which ran roughly 9 cycles each. TCRdb ran MiXCR on the multiplex PCR reads and lists one entry per CDR3 protein. This table has approximately 310,000 distinct CDR3 sequences, 55% to 65% appearing once. It was unsorted whole blood that yielded blood RNA, and germline DNA was also extracted. Source material: peripheral blood. Receptors originate from a man aged 35 to 55 with primary liver carcinoma and hepatitis B virus infection.

This clonotype was recorded many times. The gene calls are TRBV10-1 and TRBJ2-7; D not resolved. This CDR3 has 11 residues. Between the trimmed V and J ends, which lost 5 bases and 3 bases, there was a span of 5 bases. CDR1 and CDR2 from the germline V gene are WNHNN and SYGVQD (reference sequence). The CDR3 nucleotides read TGCGCCAGCAGTATCCACTACGAGCAGTACTTC. This codes for CASSIHYEQYF.

The sample holds many counts of this clonotype. V and J are TRBV6-2 or TRBV6-3 and TRBJ2-3; TRBD2 is a possible D gene (6 bases). Germline CDR1 reads MNHEY; CDR2 reads SVGEGT. This CDR3 has 14 amino acids. V was pared by 5 bases and J by 5 bases, with 14 bases between. This CDR3 is CASSPRLGGDTQYF. For the CDR3, the DNA is TGTGCCAGCAGTCCCCGACTCGGGGGAGATACGCAGTATTTT.

This clonotype appeared a few times. The CDR3 loop is CASSLALGGELFF. Written as DNA, the CDR3 is TGTGCCAGCAGCTTGGCACTGGGCGGGGAGCTGTTTTTT. The genes are TRBV5-6 and TRBJ2-2; no clear D gene. V was clipped by 0 bases and J by 7 bases, with 7 bases between them. The length of the CDR3 is 13 residues. Germline V gene sequence: CDR1 SGHDT, CDR2 YYEEEE.

This clonotype showed up just a few times. Given a much more abundant clone one base away, this may be a read error. This sequence joins TRBV4-2 and TRBJ1-1; the D gene is possibly TRBD1 (5 bases). This CDR3 has 15 residues. V lost 8 bases to trimming and J lost 3 bases, with 19 bases between them. Germline CDR1 reads LGHNA; CDR2 reads YNFKEQ. The CDR3 region is CASGPRTTVDTEAFF. The CDR3 nucleotides are TGTGCCAGCGGCCCCAGGACAACTGTGGACACTGAAGCTTTCTTT.

This chain uses TRBV4-3 with TRBJ1-2; a possible D gene is TRBD1 (6 bases). Germline CDR1 reads LGHNA; CDR2 reads YSLEER. The CDR3 extends over 15 amino acids. The CDR3 loop reads CISSQYTGSGYGYTF. The CDR3 bases are TGCATCAGCAGCCAATACACAGGGAGTGGGTATGGCTACACCTTC.

This chain uses TRBV14 with TRBJ2-5; D uncertain. Looked up from germline, CDR1 is SGHDN and CDR2 is FVKESK. CDR3 length equals 13 residues. V lost 3 bases and J lost 0, with 5 bases in between. The CDR3 spells CASSQWNQETQYF. Written as DNA, the CDR3 is TGTGCCAGCAGCCAGTGGAACCAAGAGACCCAGTACTTC.

This chain connects TRBV5-1 to TRBJ2-7, with 8 bases fitting TRBD1. The CDR3 sequence is 15 residues long. Germline V gene data show CDR1 as SGHRS and CDR2 as YFSETQ. Germline trimming cut 0 bases from V and 5 bases from J; bases unmatched to any gene: 7. DNA for the CDR3: TGCGCCAGCAGCTTGGCTGGACAGGGTCTGGACGAGCAGTACTTC. This codes for CASSLAGQGLDEQYF.

As to this clonotype: One base away lies a much larger clone, so this may be a sequencing read error. This CDR3 is missing its conserved last phenylalanine or tryptophan, likely due to a read error. CDR3 in DNA: TGTGCCAGCAGTTATGGGGAAAACATTCAGTACTAC. Residues: CASSYGENIQYY. This chain uses TRBV6-2 or TRBV6-3 with TRBJ2-4, with no clear D. Germline lookup yields CDR1 MNHEY and CDR2 SVGEGT. Deletions cut 3 bases from V and 5 bases from J, with 5 bases between. The CDR3 is made up of 12 amino acids.

The CDR3 here is CASTLILTGQETQYF. The DNA of the CDR3 is TGTGCCAGCACCTTAATCTTGACAGGCCAAGAGACCCAGTACTTC. This rearrangement joins TRBV5-6 to TRBJ2-5, with D tentatively TRBD1 (6 bases). There are 15 residues in the CDR3. V was cut by 6 bases and J by 1 base, with 16 bases left in between. Germline CDR1 SGHDT, CDR2 YYEEEE. The whole variable domain, remainder taken from reference TRBV5-6 and TRBJ2-5, is DAGVTQSPTHLIKTRGQQVTLRCSPKSGHDTVSWYQQALGQGPQFIFQYYEEEERQRGNFPDRFSGHQFPNYSSELNVNALLLGDSALYLCASTLILTGQETQYFGPGTRLLVL.

Regarding this clonotype: Because the CDR3 is missing its conserved closing phenylalanine or tryptophan, this is likely a read error. This chain links TRBV11-1 with TRBJ2-6, with D perhaps being TRBD1 or TRBD2 (5 bases each). The germline V and J ends were trimmed by 3 bases and 2 bases, with 8 bases remaining between them. In germline, CDR1 is SGHAT, CDR2 FQDESV (reference sequence). CDR3 size: 15 residues. CDR3 protein: CASSLGETGANVLTL. The CDR3 DNA is TGTGCCAGCAGCTTGGGGGAGACTGGGGCCAACGTCCTGACTCTA.

As to this clonotype: This could be a read error, since a much larger clone is one nucleotide away. The chain has TRBV10-2 and TRBJ2-5, with TRBD2 matching 14 bases. CDR1 is WSHSY and CDR2 is SAAADI in the germline V gene. The CDR3 spans 14 residues. The CDR3: CASRGLAGVEIQYF. In DNA form, the CDR3 reads TGCGCCAGCCGGGGACTAGCGGGAGTGGAGATCCAGTACTTC.

This clonotype was counted a few times. The chain combines TRBV28 with TRBJ2-7; 16 nucleotides line up with TRBD2. Germline V gives CDR1 MDHEN, CDR2 SYDVKM. The CDR3 is 15 residues long. V lost 5 bases to trimming and J lost 6 bases; unmatched junction nucleotides: 4. CDR3: CASSTGTSGRAEQYF. The CDR3 DNA reads as TGTGCCAGCAGTACCGGGACTAGCGGGAGGGCCGAGCAGTACTTC.

The chain links TRBV19 to TRBJ2-3; 8 positions agree with TRBD2. V shed 4 bases, J shed 6 bases, and the junction held 6 bases outside the gene matches. CDR3 length: 14 residues. Germline assignment: CDR1 LNHDA and CDR2 SQIVND (reference sequence). This CDR3 is CASSKGLVSDTQYF. The CDR3 DNA is TGTGCCAGTAGTAAGGGACTAGTTTCCGATACGCAGTATTTT.

V and J are TRBV5-1 and TRBJ2-1; D is uncertain. CDR1 is SGHRS, CDR2 YFSETQ, per germline. V lost 1 base and J lost 6, with 8 bases in between. This CDR3 is 13 amino acids long. In DNA form, the CDR3 reads TGCGCCAGCAGCTTGAGAGTGGGCAATGAGCAGTTCTTC. This translates into CASSLRVGNEQFF.

The rearrangement links TRBV7-9 to TRBJ1-1; TRBD1 is a possible D gene (6 bases). The germline CDR1 and CDR2 sequences are SEHNR and FQNEAQ (reference sequence). This CDR3 comprises 15 residues. The V end was cut by 7 bases, the J end by 5 bases, with 20 bases between. CDR3 nucleotide sequence: TGTGCCAGCAACCCCGGAGCGGCAGGGGTTACTGAAGCTTTCTTT. It is translated as CASNPGAAGVTEAFF.

Of note for this clonotype: One end of the junction is discordant with germline, which a read error may explain. The rearrangement joins TRBV12-3 or TRBV12-4 to TRBJ1-2, with D tentatively TRBD1 (5 bases). The CDR3 loop spans 12 amino acids. The CDR3 is CAGSRNRNDYTF. DNA of the CDR3: TGTGCCGGCAGTCGTAACAGGAATGACTACACCTTC.

A note on this clonotype: Being one base from a much bigger clone, this may be a read error. The genes are TRBV6-5 and TRBJ2-2; 8 bases are a match to TRBD2. CDR1 is MNHEY and CDR2 is SVGAGI in the germline V gene. CDR3 size: 15 residues. The CDR3 protein is CTSSLGLANTGELFF. Here the CDR3 DNA reads TGTACCAGCAGTTTGGGACTAGCGAACACCGGGGAGCTGTTTTTT.

The gene calls are TRBV7-8 and TRBJ2-5; 9 bases match TRBD2. J gave up 14 bases and V 2 bases, and 21 bases lay outside the gene matches. The CDR3 runs to 17 residues. The germline V gene encodes CDR1 SGHVS and CDR2 FQNEAQ. CDR3 loop: CASSLNVAAGGRESHYF. In DNA form, the CDR3 reads TGTGCCAGCAGCTTAAATGTTGCGGCGGGAGGGCGAGAGAGCCACTACTTC. The full variable domain, its missing parts supplied by reference TRBV7-8 and TRBJ2-5, is GAGVSQSPRYKVAKRGQDVALRCDPISGHVSLFWYQQALGQGPEFLTYFQNEAQLDKSGLPSDRFFAERPEGSVSTLKIQRTQQEDSAVYLCASSLNVAAGGRESHYFGPGTRLLVL.

Concerning this clonotype itself: One end of the junction is discordant with germline, which a read error may explain. The chain combines TRBV4-1 with TRBJ2-7, with 9 positions matching TRBD1. CDR3 length equals 15 residues. Germline-derived CDR1 and CDR2 are MGHRA and YSYEKL. CDR3 protein: CASSPVGTGTYVQYF. The CDR3 nucleotides read TGTGCCAGCAGCCCGGTCGGGACAGGGACCTACGTGCAGTACTTC.

There are a few counts of this clonotype. A read error may be the cause here, since a much bigger clone is one base away. The chain joins TRBV4-2 to TRBJ2-5; D is undetermined. Germline CDR1 LGHNA, CDR2 YNFKEQ. This CDR3 region has 16 residues. The CDR3 DNA sequence: TGTGCCAGCAGCCACGTTCACCCGGACGTACAAGAGACCCAGCACTTC. Translated, it gives CASSHVHPDVQETQHF.